The 14 T cell receptor beta chains reported below all come from one sample, sequenced in a study of T-cell reconstitution after alpha-beta-depleted transplantation in children. TCRbeta library preparation incorporated unique molecular identifiers. TCRdb passed the PCR reads through MiXCR, listing each CDR3 protein once. The table shows about 360,000 distinct CDR3 sequences, with about 14% occurring only once. Sequencing used PBMCs, obtained from the stem cell graft. Receptors were obtained from a human donor who donated a stem cell graft to a child with Fanconi anemia.

The chain recombines TRBV5-6 with TRBJ2-1, with D tentatively TRBD2 (5 bases). In germline, CDR1 is SGHDT, CDR2 YYEEEE. V shed 2 bases and J shed 5 bases, with 14 bases lying between them. The CDR3 has 15 residues. The CDR3 DNA follows: TGTGCCAGCAGCTTACCAGAGGGATATAACAATGAGCAGTTCTTC. The encoded protein is CASSLPEGYNNEQFF.

This clonotype has at least ten counts. The chain uses TRBV5-1 and TRBJ1-1, with a tentative D call TRBD1 (5 bases). The CDR3 sequence is 15 residues long. The V and J ends lost 4 bases and 1 base respectively, with 14 bases between them. Germline loops: CDR1 SGHRS, CDR2 YFSETQ. The chain's CDR3 is CASSPDSSSNTEAFF. The CDR3 bases are TGCGCCAGCAGCCCCGACAGCTCTTCGAACACTGAAGCTTTCTTT.

The chain recombines TRBV4-2 with TRBJ2-1; D gene unclear. With 8 bases removed from V and 15 bases from J, the gap between germline ends came to 17 bases. Germline lookup yields CDR1 LGHNA and CDR2 YNFKEQ. This CDR3 is 11 amino acids long. CDR3 residues: CASGPGPEWFF. DNA for the CDR3: TGTGCCAGCGGCCCCGGACCCGAGTGGTTCTTC.

About this clonotype itself: Being one base from a much bigger clone, this may be a read error. The conserved closing phenylalanine or tryptophan is absent in this CDR3, likely reflecting a read error. This rearrangement joins TRBV2 to TRBJ1-4; 8 nucleotides align to TRBD1. V gave up 6 bases and J gave up 7 bases; unmatched junction bases: 1. This CDR3 has 12 amino acids. Germline-derived CDR1 and CDR2 are SNHLY and FYNNEI. As DNA, the CDR3 is TGTGCCAGCAGCAGGGGGCGTGAAAAACTGTTTTAT. Its protein is CASSRGREKLFY.

The sample holds a few counts of this clonotype. This chain uses TRBV6-5 with TRBJ1-1; D gene unclear. CDR1 is MNHEY and CDR2 is SVGAGI in the germline V gene. The CDR3 loop spans 13 amino acids. Trimming pared 0 bases from V and 7 bases from J, leaving 9 bases between. The CDR3 spells CASSYSPGFEAFF. Here the CDR3 DNA reads TGTGCCAGCAGTTACTCCCCGGGGTTTGAAGCTTTCTTT.

This clonotype was counted only a few times. The chain has TRBV12-5 and TRBJ1-5, with 7 bases lining up with TRBD1. This CDR3 spans 16 amino acids. Per germline, CDR1 LGHNT and CDR2 FRNRAP. Germline trimming cut 3 bases from V and 4 bases from J; bases unmatched to any gene: 9. As DNA, the CDR3 is TGTGCTAGTGGTTTAGGGACAGCTACTTTGAATCAGCCCCAGCATTTT. Translation gives CASGLGTATLNQPQHF. Together with reference TRBV12-5 and TRBJ1-5, the CDR3 gives the full variable domain: DARVTQTPRHKVTEMGQEVTMRCQPILGHNTVFWYRQTMMQGLELLAYFRNRAPLDDSGMPKDRFSAEMPDATLATLKIQPSEPRDSAVYFCASGLGTATLNQPQHFGDGTRLSIL.

The chain links TRBV20-1 to TRBJ2-3; D gene uncertain. The CDR3 is 11 residues long. Germline-derived CDR1 and CDR2 are DFQATT and SNEGSKA (reference sequence). The CDR3 here is CSLISTDTQYF. CDR3 bases: TGCAGCTTGATCAGCACAGATACGCAGTATTTT.

This clonotype showed up many times. This chain connects TRBV12-3 or TRBV12-4 to TRBJ2-5; D call uncertain. The CDR3 sequence is 12 residues long. The V gene lost 3 bases and the J gene lost 5 bases, with 7 bases spanning the gap. The CDR3 nucleotides are TGTGCCAGCAGTTTTGTTGGGGAGACCCAGTACTTC. Its translation: CASSFVGETQYF.

The chain has TRBV19 and TRBJ1-1, with no clear D. The CDR3 has 16 amino acids. Germline assignment: CDR1 LNHDA and CDR2 SQIVND (reference sequence). V lost 7 bases and J 1 base, leaving 19 bases between the germline ends. The CDR3 region has the DNA TGTGCCAGTACCCTATCCGCAAGGGTCAAGAACACTGAAGCTTTCTTT. Protein sequence: CASTLSARVKNTEAFF.

This clonotype was counted a few times. The DNA for the CDR3 is TGTGCCAGCAGCCAAGATTATGCCCCGAACACTGAAGCTTTCTTT. It encodes CASSQDYAPNTEAFF. The gene calls are TRBV4-2 and TRBJ1-1; D is undetermined. The length of the CDR3 is 15 residues. V shed 0 bases and J shed 1 base, with 9 bases lying between them. The germline gives CDR1 LGHNA, CDR2 YNFKEQ.

This clonotype occurred many times. The V gene is TRBV5-5, the J gene TRBJ2-2; D is tentatively TRBD1 or TRBD2 (5 bases each). This CDR3 contains 14 residues. Germline values: CDR1 SGHKS, CDR2 YYEKEE (reference sequence). The V end was cut by 0 bases, the J end by 4 bases, with 7 bases between. CDR3 nucleotide sequence: TGTGCCAGCAGCTTGGTGAGGGGCACCGGGGAGCTGTTTTTT. It codes for CASSLVRGTGELFF.

This clonotype turned up a few times. This chain's CDR3 is CASAVWTSGEETQYF. CDR3 DNA: TGTGCCAGCGCCGTTTGGACTAGCGGTGAAGAGACCCAGTACTTC. V and J are TRBV7-9 and TRBJ2-5; 10 nucleotides agree with TRBD2. Germline V gene lookup returns CDR1 SEHNR and CDR2 FQNEAQ (reference sequence). The CDR3 has 15 amino acids. Trimming took 8 bases from V and 3 from J; bases not matched to a gene: 9.

This clonotype came up a few times. This chain joins TRBV9 and TRBJ1-2, with 7 bases aligning to TRBD1. CDR1 and CDR2 (germline): SGDLS, YYNGEE. The CDR3 has 14 residues. The junction had 3 bases not matched to a gene; V was cut back by 0 bases and J by 4 bases. As DNA, the CDR3 is TGTGCCAGCAGCGTAGCTCCAGGGGGCTATGGCTACACCTTC. It yields the protein CASSVAPGGYGYTF.

The chain couples TRBV2 to TRBJ2-5; 10 bases align to TRBD1. Germline CDR1 SNHLY, CDR2 FYNNEI. V shed 3 bases, J shed 6 bases, and the junction held 13 bases outside the gene matches. The CDR3 runs 17 residues. The CDR3 here is CASSDPRDRGYDQTQYF. The CDR3 nucleotides read TGTGCCAGCAGTGACCCCCGGGACAGGGGATATGACCAGACCCAGTACTTC.